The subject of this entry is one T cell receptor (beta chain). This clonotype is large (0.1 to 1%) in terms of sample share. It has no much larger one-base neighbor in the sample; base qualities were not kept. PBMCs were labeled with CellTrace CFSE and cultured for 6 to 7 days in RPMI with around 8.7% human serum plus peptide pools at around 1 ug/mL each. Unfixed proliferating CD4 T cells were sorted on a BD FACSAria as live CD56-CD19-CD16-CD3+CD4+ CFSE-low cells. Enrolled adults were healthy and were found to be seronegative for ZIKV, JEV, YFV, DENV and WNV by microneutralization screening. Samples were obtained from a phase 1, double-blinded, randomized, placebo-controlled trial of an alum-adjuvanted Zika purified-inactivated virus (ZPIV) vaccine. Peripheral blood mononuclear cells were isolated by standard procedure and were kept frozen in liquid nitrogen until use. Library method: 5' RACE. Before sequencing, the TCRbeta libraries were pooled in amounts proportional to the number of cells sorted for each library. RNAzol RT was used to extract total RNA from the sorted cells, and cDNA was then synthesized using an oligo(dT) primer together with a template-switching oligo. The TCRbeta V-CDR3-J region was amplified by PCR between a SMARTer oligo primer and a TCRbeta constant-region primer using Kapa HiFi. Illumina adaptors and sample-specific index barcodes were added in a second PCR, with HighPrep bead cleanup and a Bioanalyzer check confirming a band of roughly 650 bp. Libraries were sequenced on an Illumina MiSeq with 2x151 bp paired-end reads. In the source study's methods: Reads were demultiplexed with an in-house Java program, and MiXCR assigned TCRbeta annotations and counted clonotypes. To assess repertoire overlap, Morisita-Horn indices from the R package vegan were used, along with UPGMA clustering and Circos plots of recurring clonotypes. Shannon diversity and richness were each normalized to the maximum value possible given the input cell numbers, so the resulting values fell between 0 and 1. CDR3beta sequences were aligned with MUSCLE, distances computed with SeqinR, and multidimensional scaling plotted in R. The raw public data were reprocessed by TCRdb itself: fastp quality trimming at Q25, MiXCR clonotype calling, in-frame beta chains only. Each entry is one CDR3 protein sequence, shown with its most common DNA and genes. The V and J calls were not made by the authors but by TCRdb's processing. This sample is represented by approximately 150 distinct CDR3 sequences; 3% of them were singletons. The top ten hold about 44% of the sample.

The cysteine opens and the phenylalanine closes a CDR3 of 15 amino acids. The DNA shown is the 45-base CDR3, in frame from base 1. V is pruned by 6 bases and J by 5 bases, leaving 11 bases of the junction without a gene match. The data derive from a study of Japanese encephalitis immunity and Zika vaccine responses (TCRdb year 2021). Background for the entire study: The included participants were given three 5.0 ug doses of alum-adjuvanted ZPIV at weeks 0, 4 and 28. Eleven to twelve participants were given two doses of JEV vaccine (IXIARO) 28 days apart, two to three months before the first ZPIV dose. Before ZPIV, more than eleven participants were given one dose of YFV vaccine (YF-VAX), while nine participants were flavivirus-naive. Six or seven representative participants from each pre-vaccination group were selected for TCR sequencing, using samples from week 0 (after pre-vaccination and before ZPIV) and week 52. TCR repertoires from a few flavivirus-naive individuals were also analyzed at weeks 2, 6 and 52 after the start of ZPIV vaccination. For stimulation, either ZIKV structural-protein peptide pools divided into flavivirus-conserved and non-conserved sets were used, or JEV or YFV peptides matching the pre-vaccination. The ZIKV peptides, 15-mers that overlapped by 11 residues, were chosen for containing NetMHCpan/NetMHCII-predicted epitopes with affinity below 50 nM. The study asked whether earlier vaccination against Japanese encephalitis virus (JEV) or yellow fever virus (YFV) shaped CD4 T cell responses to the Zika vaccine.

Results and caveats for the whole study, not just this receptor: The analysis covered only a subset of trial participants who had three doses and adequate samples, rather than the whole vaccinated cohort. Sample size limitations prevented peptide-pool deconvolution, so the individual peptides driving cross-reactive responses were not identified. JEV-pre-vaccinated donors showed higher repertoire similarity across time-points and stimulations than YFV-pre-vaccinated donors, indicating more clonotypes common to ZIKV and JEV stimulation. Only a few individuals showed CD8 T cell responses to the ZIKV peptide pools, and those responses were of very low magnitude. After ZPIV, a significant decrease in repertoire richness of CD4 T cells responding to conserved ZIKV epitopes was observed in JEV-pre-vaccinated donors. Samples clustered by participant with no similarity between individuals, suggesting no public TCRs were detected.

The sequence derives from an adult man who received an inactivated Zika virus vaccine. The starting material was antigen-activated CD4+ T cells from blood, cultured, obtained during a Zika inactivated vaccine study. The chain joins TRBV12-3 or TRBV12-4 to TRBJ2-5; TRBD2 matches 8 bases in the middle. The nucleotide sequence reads TGTGCCAGCAGCCCCGGGGGGGCTGTGAGGGAGACCCAGTACTTC. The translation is CASSPGGAVRETQYF.